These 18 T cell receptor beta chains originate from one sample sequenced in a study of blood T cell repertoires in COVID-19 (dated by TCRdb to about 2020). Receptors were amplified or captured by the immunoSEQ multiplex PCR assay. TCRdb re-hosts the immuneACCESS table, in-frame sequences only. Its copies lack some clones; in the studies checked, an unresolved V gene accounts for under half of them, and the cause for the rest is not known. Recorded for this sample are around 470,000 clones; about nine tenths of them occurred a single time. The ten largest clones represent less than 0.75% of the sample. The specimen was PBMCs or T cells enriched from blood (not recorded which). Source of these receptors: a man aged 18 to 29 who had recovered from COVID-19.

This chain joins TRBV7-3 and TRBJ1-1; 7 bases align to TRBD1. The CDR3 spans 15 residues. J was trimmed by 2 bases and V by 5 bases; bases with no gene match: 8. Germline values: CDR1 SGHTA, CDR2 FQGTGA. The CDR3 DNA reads TGTGCCAGCAGCCCCACAGGGGACCGAAACACTGAAGCTTTCTTT. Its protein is CASSPTGDRNTEAFF. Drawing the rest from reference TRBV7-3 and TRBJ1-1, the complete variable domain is GAGVSQTPSNKVTEKGKYVELRCDPISGHTALYWYRQSLGQGPEFLIYFQGTGAADDSGLPNDRFFAVRPEGSVSTLKIQRTERGDSAVYLCASSPTGDRNTEAFFGQGTRLTVV.

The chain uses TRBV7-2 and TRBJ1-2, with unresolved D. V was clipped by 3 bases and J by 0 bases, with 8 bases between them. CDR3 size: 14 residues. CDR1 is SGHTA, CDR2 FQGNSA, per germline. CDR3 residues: CASSFSSPNYGYTF. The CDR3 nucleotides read TGTGCCAGCAGCTTTAGCAGCCCTAACTATGGCTACACCTTC.

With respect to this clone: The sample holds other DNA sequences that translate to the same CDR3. The CDR3 sequence: CASSLTGNTEAFF. CDR3 sequence (DNA): TGTGCCAGCAGCCTGACAGGGAACACTGAAGCTTTCTTT. The rearrangement links TRBV27 to TRBJ1-1, with D possibly TRBD1 on 6 matching bases. This CDR3 has 13 amino acids. Trimming stripped 6 bases from V and 1 base from J, with 9 bases between. From germline, CDR1 is MNHEY and CDR2 SMNVEV (reference sequence).

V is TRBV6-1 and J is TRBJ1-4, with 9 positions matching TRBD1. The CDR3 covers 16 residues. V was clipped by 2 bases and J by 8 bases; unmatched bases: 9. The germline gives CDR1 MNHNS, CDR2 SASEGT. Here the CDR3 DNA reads TGTGCCAGCAGTGAACCGGGACAGGGAGGCAACGAAAAACTGTTTTTT. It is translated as CASSEPGQGGNEKLFF.

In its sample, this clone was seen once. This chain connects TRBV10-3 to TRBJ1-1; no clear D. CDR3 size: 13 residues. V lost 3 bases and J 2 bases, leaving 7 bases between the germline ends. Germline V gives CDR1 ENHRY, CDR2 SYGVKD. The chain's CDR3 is CAISERRNTEAFF. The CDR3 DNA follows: TGTGCCATCAGTGAAAGGAGAAACACTGAAGCTTTCTTT.

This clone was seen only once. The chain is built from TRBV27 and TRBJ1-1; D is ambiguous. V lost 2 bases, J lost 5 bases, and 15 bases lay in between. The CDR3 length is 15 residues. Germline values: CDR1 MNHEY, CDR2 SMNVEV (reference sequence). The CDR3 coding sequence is TGTGCCAGCAGTTTAATGGGAACGAGGGAAACTGAAGCTTTCTTT. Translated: CASSLMGTRETEAFF.

CDR3 DNA sequence: TGTGCCAGCCGCGACAGGGACCAACAGCCCCAGCATTTT. This sequence encodes CASRDRDQQPQHF. This chain joins TRBV6-5 and TRBJ1-5; 7 nucleotides line up with TRBD1. The CDR3 totals 13 residues. Germline V gene data show CDR1 as MNHEY and CDR2 as SVGAGI. Trimming took 8 bases from V and 7 from J; bases not matched to a gene: 8.

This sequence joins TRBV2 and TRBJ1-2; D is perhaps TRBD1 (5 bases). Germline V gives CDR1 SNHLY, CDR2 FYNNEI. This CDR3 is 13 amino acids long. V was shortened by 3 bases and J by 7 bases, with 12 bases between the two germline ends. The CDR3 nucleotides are TGTGCCAGCAGTGACCCCGGCAGGGTTGGCTACACCTTC. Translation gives CASSDPGRVGYTF.

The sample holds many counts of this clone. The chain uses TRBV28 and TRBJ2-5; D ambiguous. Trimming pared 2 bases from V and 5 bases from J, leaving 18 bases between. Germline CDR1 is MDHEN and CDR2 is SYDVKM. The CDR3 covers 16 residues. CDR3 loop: CASSLTVPWSLETQYF. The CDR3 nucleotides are TGTGCCAGCAGTTTAACAGTTCCCTGGTCGCTCGAGACCCAGTACTTC.

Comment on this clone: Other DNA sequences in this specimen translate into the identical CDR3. The CDR3 DNA follows: TGCGCCAGCAGCTCAGGGGGGAATCAGCCCCAGCATTTT. It is translated as CASSSGGNQPQHF. The V call is TRBV5-1, the J call TRBJ1-5, with TRBD1 matching 7 bases. V gave up 3 bases and J gave up 4 bases; unmatched junction bases: 1. The CDR3 is 13 residues long. CDR1 is SGHRS, CDR2 YFSETQ, per germline. The entire variable domain, with the rest obtained from reference TRBV5-1 and TRBJ1-5, is as follows: KAGVTQTPRYLIKTRGQQVTLSCSPISGHRSVSWYQQTPGQGLQFLFEYFSETQRNKGNFPGRFSGRQFSNSRSEMNVSTLELGDSALYLCASSSGGNQPQHFGDGTRLSIL.

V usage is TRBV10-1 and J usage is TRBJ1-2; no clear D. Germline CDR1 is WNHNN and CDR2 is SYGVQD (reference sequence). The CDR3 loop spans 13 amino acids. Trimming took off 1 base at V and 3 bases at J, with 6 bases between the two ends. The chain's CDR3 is CASSEFSDYGYTF. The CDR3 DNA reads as TGCGCCAGCAGTGAGTTTTCGGACTATGGCTACACCTTC.

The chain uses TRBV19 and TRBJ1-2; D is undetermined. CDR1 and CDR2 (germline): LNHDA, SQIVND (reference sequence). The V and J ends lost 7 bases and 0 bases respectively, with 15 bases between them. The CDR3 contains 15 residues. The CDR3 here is CASKRQRTPNYGYTF. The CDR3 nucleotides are TGTGCCAGTAAACGTCAGCGAACTCCTAACTATGGCTACACCTTC.

The CDR3 reads CASSDLKGFDETQYF. The DNA for the CDR3 is TGCGCCAGCAGTGACTTGAAGGGGTTTGACGAGACCCAGTACTTC. V and J are TRBV10-1 and TRBJ2-5; TRBD1 is a possible D gene (5 bases). This CDR3 region has 15 residues. The V and J ends lost 3 bases and 5 bases respectively, with 16 bases between them. Germline V lookup: CDR1 WNHNN, CDR2 SYGVQD (reference sequence).

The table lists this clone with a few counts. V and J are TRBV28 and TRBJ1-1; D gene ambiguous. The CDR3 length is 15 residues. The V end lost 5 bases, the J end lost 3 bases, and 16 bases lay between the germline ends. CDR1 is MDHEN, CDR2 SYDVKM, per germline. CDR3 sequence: CASSVTSGIDTEAFF. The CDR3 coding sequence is TGTGCCAGCAGTGTCACGTCAGGAATCGACACTGAAGCTTTCTTT.

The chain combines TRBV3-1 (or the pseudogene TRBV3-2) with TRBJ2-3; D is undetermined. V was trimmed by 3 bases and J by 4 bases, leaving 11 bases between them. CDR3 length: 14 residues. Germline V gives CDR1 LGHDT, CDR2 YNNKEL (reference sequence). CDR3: CASSHFPGADTQYF. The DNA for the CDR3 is TGTGCCAGCAGCCATTTTCCAGGCGCAGATACGCAGTATTTT.

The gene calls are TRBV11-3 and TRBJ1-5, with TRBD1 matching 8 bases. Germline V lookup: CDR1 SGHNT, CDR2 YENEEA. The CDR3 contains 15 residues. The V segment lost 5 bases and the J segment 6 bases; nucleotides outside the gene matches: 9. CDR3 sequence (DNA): TGTGCCAGCAGCCTCACGGGACAGGCGGGTCAGCCCCAGCATTTT. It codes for CASSLTGQAGQPQHF.

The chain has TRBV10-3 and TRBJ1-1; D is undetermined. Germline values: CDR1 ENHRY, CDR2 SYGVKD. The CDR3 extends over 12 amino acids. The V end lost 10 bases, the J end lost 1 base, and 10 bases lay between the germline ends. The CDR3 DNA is TGTGCCACCTCGGCGGCGAACACTGAAGCTTTCTTT. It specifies CATSAANTEAFF.

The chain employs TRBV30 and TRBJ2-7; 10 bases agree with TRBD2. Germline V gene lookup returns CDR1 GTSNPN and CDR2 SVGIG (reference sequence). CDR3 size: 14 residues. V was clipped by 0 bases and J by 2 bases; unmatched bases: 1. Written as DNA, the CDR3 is TGTGCCTGGAGTGTAGCGGGAGGGACCTACGAGCAGTACTTC. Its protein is CAWSVAGGTYEQYF.